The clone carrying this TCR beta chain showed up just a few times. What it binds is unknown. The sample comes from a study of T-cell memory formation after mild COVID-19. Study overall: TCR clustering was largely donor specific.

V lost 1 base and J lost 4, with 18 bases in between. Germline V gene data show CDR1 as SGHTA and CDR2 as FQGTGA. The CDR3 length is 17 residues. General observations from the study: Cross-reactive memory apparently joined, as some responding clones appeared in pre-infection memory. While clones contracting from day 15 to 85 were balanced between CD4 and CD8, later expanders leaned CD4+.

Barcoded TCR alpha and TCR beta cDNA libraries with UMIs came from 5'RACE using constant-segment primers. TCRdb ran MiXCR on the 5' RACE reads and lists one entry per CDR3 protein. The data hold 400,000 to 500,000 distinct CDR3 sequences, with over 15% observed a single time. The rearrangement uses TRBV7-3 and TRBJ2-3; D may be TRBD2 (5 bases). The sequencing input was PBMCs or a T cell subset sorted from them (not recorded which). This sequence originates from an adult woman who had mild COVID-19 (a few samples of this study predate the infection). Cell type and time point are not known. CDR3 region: CASSLRNSGILADTQYF. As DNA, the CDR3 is TGTGCCAGCAGCTTAAGGAATTCGGGAATTCTTGCAGATACGCAGTATTTT.